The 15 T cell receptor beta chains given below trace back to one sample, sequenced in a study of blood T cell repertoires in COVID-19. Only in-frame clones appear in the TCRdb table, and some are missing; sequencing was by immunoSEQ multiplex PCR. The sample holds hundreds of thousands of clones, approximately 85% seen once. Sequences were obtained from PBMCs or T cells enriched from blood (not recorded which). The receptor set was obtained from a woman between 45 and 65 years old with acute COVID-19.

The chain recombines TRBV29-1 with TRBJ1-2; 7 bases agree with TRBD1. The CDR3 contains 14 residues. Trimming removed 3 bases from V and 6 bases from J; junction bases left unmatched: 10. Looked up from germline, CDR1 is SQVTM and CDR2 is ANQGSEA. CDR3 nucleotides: TGCAGCGTTGAGGGAGGACAGGATAATAATGGCTACACCTTC. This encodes CSVEGGQDNNGYTF.

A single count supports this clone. Here the CDR3 DNA reads TGTGCCAGTAGTCTCTCATGGACAGGGGCGGGGACAGATACGCAGTATTTT. Translated, it gives CASSLSWTGAGTDTQYF. The chain is built from TRBV19 and TRBJ2-3; 9 nucleotides line up with TRBD1. Per the germline V gene, CDR1 is LNHDA and CDR2 is SQIVND (reference sequence). The CDR3 is 17 amino acids. The junction had 12 bases not matched to a gene; V was cut back by 5 bases and J by 3 bases.

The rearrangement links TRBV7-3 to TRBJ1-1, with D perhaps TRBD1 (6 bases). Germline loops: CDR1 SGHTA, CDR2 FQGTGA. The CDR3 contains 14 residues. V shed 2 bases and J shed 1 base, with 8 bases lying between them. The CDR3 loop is CASSLLGQNTEAFF. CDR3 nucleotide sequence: TGTGCCAGCAGCTTATTGGGACAGAACACTGAAGCTTTCTTT.

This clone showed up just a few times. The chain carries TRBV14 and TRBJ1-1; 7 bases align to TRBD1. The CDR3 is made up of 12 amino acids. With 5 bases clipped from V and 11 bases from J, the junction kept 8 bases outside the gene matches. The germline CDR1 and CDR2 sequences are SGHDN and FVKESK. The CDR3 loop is CASSNDRERAFF. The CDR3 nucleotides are TGTGCCAGCAGCAACGACAGGGAGAGGGCTTTCTTT.

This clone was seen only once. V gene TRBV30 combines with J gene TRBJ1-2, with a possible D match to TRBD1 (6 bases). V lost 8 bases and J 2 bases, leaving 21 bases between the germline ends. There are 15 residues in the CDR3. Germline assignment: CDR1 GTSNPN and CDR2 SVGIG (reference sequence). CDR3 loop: CAGTTLRQGNYGYTF. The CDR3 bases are TGTGCCGGGACCACATTGAGGCAGGGGAACTATGGCTACACCTTC.

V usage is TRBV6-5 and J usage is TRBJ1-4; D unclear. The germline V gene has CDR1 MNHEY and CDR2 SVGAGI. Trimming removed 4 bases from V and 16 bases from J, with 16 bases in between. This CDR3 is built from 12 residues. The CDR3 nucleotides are TGTGCCAGCAGTTCGCAGACGGGATCTCAGTTTTTT. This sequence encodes CASSSQTGSQFF.

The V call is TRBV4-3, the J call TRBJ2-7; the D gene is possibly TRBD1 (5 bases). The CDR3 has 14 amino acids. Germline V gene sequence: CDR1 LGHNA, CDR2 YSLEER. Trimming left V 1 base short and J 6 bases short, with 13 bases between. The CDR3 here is CASSQAAQGSEQYF. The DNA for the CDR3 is TGCGCCAGCAGCCAAGCGGCCCAGGGAAGCGAGCAGTACTTC.

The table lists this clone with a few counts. The CDR3 sequence: CASSRGSSGNTIYF. The CDR3 coding sequence is TGTGCCAGTAGTAGGGGCAGCTCTGGAAACACCATATATTTT. The chain uses TRBV19 and TRBJ1-3; D possibly corresponds to TRBD1 (5 bases). Germline V gene lookup returns CDR1 LNHDA and CDR2 SQIVND (reference sequence). The CDR3 spans 14 residues. V gave up 4 bases and J gave up 0 bases, with 7 bases separating them.

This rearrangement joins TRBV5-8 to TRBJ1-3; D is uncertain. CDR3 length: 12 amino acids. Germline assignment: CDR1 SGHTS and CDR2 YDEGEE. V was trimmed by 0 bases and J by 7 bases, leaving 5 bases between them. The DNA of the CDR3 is TGTGCCAGCAGCTTGGAGCCGAACACCATATATTTT. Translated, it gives CASSLEPNTIYF.

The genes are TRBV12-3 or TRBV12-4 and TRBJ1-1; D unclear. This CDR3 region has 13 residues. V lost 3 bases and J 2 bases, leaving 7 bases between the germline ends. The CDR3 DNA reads TGTGCCAGCAGTTTTTATCGTAACACTGAAGCTTTCTTT. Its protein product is CASSFYRNTEAFF.

The CDR3 nucleotides are TGCGCCAGCAGCCAACGGACAGACAGGAACACTGAAGCTTTCTTT. Translated: CASSQRTDRNTEAFF. V and J are TRBV5-1 and TRBJ1-1, with a weak D call TRBD1 (6 bases). The V end lost 4 bases, the J end lost 1 base, and 14 bases lay between the germline ends. Germline CDR1 SGHRS, CDR2 YFSETQ. This CDR3 has 15 residues.

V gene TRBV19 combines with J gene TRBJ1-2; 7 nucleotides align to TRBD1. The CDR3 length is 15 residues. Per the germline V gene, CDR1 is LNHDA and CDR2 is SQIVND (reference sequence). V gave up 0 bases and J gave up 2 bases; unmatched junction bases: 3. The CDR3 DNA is TGTGCCAGTAGTATAGAAGGGGGCGCGAACTATGGCTACACCTTC. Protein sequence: CASSIEGGANYGYTF.

The DNA for the CDR3 is TGCGCCACTGAATCCCGGGACAGGCGCCTTACGAACACCGGGGAGCTGTTTTTT. It specifies CATESRDRRLTNTGELFF. The chain employs TRBV10-1 and TRBJ2-2; 8 positions agree with TRBD1. The V gene end was trimmed by 10 bases and the J gene end by 0 bases; junction bases not matched to a gene: 16. The CDR3 runs to 18 residues. The V gene's germline CDR1 is WNHNN and CDR2 SYGVQD (reference sequence).

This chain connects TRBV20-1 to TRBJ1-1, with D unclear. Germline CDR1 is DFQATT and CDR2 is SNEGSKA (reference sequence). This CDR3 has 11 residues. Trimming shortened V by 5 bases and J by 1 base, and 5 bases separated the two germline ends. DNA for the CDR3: TGCAGTGCTTGGCAGAACACTGAAGCTTTCTTT. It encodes CSAWQNTEAFF.

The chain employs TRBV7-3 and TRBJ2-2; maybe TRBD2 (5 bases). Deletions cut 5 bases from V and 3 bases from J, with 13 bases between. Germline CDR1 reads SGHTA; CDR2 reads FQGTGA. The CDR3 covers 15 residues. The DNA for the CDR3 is TGTGCCAGCAGCCCCTTCGGGCGGGACACCGGGGAGCTGTTTTTT. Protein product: CASSPFGRDTGELFF. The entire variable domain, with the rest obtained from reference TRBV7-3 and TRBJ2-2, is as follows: GAGVSQTPSNKVTEKGKYVELRCDPISGHTALYWYRQSLGQGPEFLIYFQGTGAADDSGLPNDRFFAVRPEGSVSTLKIQRTERGDSAVYLCASSPFGRDTGELFFGEGSRLTVL.